This T cell receptor (beta chain) was identified in a study of PD-1 blockade in classical Hodgkin lymphoma. Overall study: Each patient was given nivolumab 3 mg/kg through a vein every 2 weeks.

The study, taken as a whole, reports: Those starting nivolumab under 1 year post-ASCT were excluded. Compared with healthy donors, newly diagnosed patients reportedly showed lower baseline TCR diversity.

Germline V gene data show CDR1 as SGDLS and CDR2 as YYNGEE. This CDR3 comprises 14 residues. The V and J ends lost 8 bases and 4 bases respectively, with 17 bases between them. The sample's time point: cycle 4 day 1 (C4D1), after 6 weeks of nivolumab. The patients all showed relapse after autologous stem cell transplantation, while their brentuximab vedotin exposure varied. With magnetic negative selection, CD4+ T cells were purified from PBMCs that had been thawed. Classifying best responses yielded complete response, partial response or progressive disease. A note on this clone: Its specificity is unknown.

Some clones are missing from TCRdb's copy, which holds only in-frame ones; the method was immunoSEQ multiplex PCR. The profile shows 9,000 to 13,000 clones, roughly four fifths of them singletons. The sequence derives from a human donor with classical Hodgkin lymphoma. The rearrangement joins TRBV9 to TRBJ2-3; TRBD1 might be the D (5 bases). The material was CD4+ T cells from blood, obtained before the fourth cycle of nivolumab. CDR3 sequence reads: CARGPNSGADTQYF. CDR3 bases: TGTGCCAGGGGGCCTAATTCTGGAGCAGATACGCAGTATTTT.